The entry that follows covers one T cell receptor beta chain sequence. Everyone who took part was roughly 18 to 89 years old, and they came from about two dozen US areas. Allocation to cohorts depended on clinical history reported by the participants. Per the germline V gene, CDR1 is LGHDT and CDR2 is YNNKEL (reference sequence). The CDR3 loop spans 14 amino acids. V lost 2 bases, J lost 1 base, and 6 bases lay in between. The data stem from a study of blood T cell repertoires in COVID-19. Study information: The United States, Italy and Spain were the sources of the acute and convalescent COVID-19 samples.

Per the original methods: Reference gene primer amplification gave nucleated cell count estimates. The data were produced by immunoSEQ multiplex PCR, yet TCRdb's version contains in-frame clones alone and is incomplete. V and J calls and clone size are copied from that table; D and trimming were computed from the DNA. The sample comprises some 300,000 clones, around nine tenths of which are singletons, and about 1.7% rests with the top ten. The rearrangement links TRBV3-1 (or the pseudogene TRBV3-2) to TRBJ2-1; D gene uncertain. The clonotype was recovered from a woman aged 40 to 50 who had recovered from COVID-19. The sample comprised PBMCs or T cells enriched from blood (not recorded which). In nucleotides, the CDR3 is TGTGCCAGCAGCCAACAGTTATCCTACAATGAGCAGTTCTTC. Residues: CASSQQLSYNEQFF.